These 3 T cell receptor beta chains were sequenced from one sample in a study of blood T cell repertoires in COVID-19. Data came from immunoSEQ multiplex PCR; TCRdb stores just in-frame clones and leaves some out. The sample contains 200,000 to 300,000 clones, 70% to 90% of which appear only once. The sample consisted of peripheral blood. These receptors all come from a woman in her fifties or sixties with active or convalescent COVID-19.

The chain employs TRBV3-1 (or the pseudogene TRBV3-2) and TRBJ2-3; TRBD2 matches 7 bases. The CDR3 extends over 16 amino acids. Germline values: CDR1 LGHDT, CDR2 YNNKEL (reference sequence). Trimming cost V 4 bases and J 4 bases; bases outside gene matches: 11. CDR3 coding DNA: TGTGCCAGCAGCCCCCAAAGGCTACTAGCGTCAGATACGCAGTATTTT. Translated, it gives CASSPQRLLASDTQYF.

This clone was found once. For the CDR3, the DNA is TGTGCCACCGGGACACGGGAGACCCAGTACTTC. It is translated as CATGTRETQYF. The chain has TRBV2 and TRBJ2-5; tentatively, D is TRBD1 (6 bases). The CDR3 has 11 residues. V was shortened by 10 bases and J by 5 bases, with 11 bases between the two germline ends. Germline CDR1 SNHLY, CDR2 FYNNEI. The whole variable domain, remainder taken from reference TRBV2 and TRBJ2-5, is EPEVTQTPSHQVTQMGQEVILRCVPISNHLYFYWYRQILGQKVEFLVSFYNNEISEKSEIFDDQFSVERPDGSNFTLKIRSTKLEDSAMYFCATGTRETQYFGPGTRLLVL.

The V and J genes are TRBV6-1 and TRBJ2-3, with D perhaps TRBD2 (6 bases). V was cut by 2 bases and J by 0 bases, with 9 bases left in between. The CDR3 contains 15 residues. Germline CDR1 reads MNHNS; CDR2 reads SASEGT. CDR3 DNA sequence: TGTGCCAGCAGTGAACCCGGGGGTAGCACAGATACGCAGTATTTT. Amino acid sequence: CASSEPGGSTDTQYF.